One sample yielded the 27 T cell receptor beta chains listed below, sequenced in a study of blood T cells in healthy people across ages. Combining a sample-barcoded 5' primer with a J-beta primer mix, a second PCR ran for roughly 7 to 12 cycles. Each CDR3 protein gets one entry after TCRdb re-called the 5' RACE reads with MiXCR. The data show 1.5 million to 2 million distinct CDR3 sequences, with approximately 40% seen just once and roughly 23% held by the top ten. Sequenced input: blood. These receptors came from a human donor in good health.

The rearrangement joins TRBV6-2 or TRBV6-3 to TRBJ2-1; no clear D. The V gene lost 5 bases and the J gene lost 3 bases, with 14 bases spanning the gap. The CDR3 runs 15 residues. The germline CDR1 and CDR2 sequences are MNHEY and SVGEGT. CDR3 nucleotides: TGTGCCAGCAGTAAGCACATTGAGTTCTACAATGAGCAGTTCTTC. Its translation: CASSKHIEFYNEQFF.

The chain is built from TRBV7-2 and TRBJ1-6, with no clear D. The CDR3 is made up of 16 amino acids. Trimming cost V 0 bases and J 0 bases, with 6 bases left between them. The germline CDR1 and CDR2 sequences are SGHTA and FQGNSA. Written as DNA, the CDR3 is TGTGCCAGCAGCTTAGCGTGGAGCTCCTATAATTCACCCCTCCACTTT. This codes for CASSLAWSSYNSPLHF.

This clonotype was seen a single time. The chain carries TRBV11-2 and TRBJ1-1; tentatively, D is TRBD1 (6 bases). There are 16 residues in the CDR3. The V gene's germline CDR1 is SGHAT and CDR2 FQNNGV. Deletions cut 4 bases from V and 4 bases from J, with 19 bases between. CDR3 nucleotide sequence: TGTGCCAGCAGCTCCGGGGGGGCGGCTCCCGGCACTGAAGCTTTCTTT. Its protein is CASSSGGAAPGTEAFF.

This clonotype was seen more than once but under ten times. The chain is built from TRBV29-1 and TRBJ1-2; D remains unclear. V was shortened by 0 bases and J by 3 bases, with 14 bases between the two germline ends. Germline V gene lookup returns CDR1 SQVTM and CDR2 ANQGSEA. The CDR3 is 15 amino acids. Here the CDR3 DNA reads TGCAGCGTTGAAGATCGCGGTTATGCTGACTATGGCTACACCTTC. It translates to CSVEDRGYADYGYTF.

This sequence joins TRBV20-1 and TRBJ2-5; 8 bases match TRBD2. The CDR3 length is 13 residues. V lost 6 bases, J lost 3 bases, and 6 bases stayed unmatched. The V gene's germline CDR1 is DFQATT and CDR2 SNEGSKA (reference sequence). CDR3 bases: TGCAGTGCATTAGCGGGACTAAAAGAGACCCAGTACTTC. It yields the protein CSALAGLKETQYF.

The sample holds a few counts of this clonotype. The chain joins TRBV4-3 to TRBJ1-1; D is unresolved. Germline CDR1 reads LGHNA; CDR2 reads YSLEER. V shed 0 bases and J shed 5 bases, with 13 bases lying between them. The CDR3 runs 15 residues. In DNA, the CDR3 is TGCGCCAGCAGCCAAGATATCTGGGTGGGGACTGAAGCTTTCTTT. It is translated as CASSQDIWVGTEAFF.

The chain links TRBV10-3 to TRBJ2-1; TRBD2 aligns across 10 bases. The junction had 4 bases not matched to a gene; V was cut back by 0 bases and J by 8 bases. Germline loops: CDR1 ENHRY, CDR2 SYGVKD. This CDR3 has 15 amino acids. The CDR3 loop reads CAISESQRGGYEQFF. In DNA form, the CDR3 reads TGTGCCATCAGTGAGTCCCAGCGGGGGGGCTATGAGCAGTTCTTC.

The rearrangement joins TRBV14 to TRBJ2-5; D is perhaps TRBD1 (6 bases). Trimming removed 0 bases from V and 13 bases from J, with 21 bases in between. Per germline, CDR1 SGHDN and CDR2 FVKESK. The CDR3 extends over 15 amino acids. The CDR3 loop reads CASSQDPYWGRELYF. DNA for the CDR3: TGTGCCAGCAGCCAAGATCCCTATTGGGGGCGCGAGCTGTACTTC.

This clonotype was counted a few times. The chain combines TRBV6-2 or TRBV6-3 with TRBJ2-7, with D possibly being TRBD1 (5 bases). Germline CDR1 is MNHEY and CDR2 is SVGEGT. This CDR3 comprises 15 residues. Between the trimmed V and J ends, which lost 5 bases and 2 bases, there was a span of 16 bases. CDR3 in amino acids: CASSTAVDRPYEQYF. CDR3 nucleotide sequence: TGTGCCAGCAGTACGGCCGTTGACAGACCCTACGAGCAGTACTTC.

This clonotype came up a few times. V and J are TRBV4-1 and TRBJ2-5, with D maybe TRBD2 (5 bases). The CDR3 runs to 17 residues. Germline loops: CDR1 MGHRA, CDR2 YSYEKL. Deletions cut 3 bases from V and 2 bases from J, with 19 bases between. The CDR3 region is CASSQDREPPSQETQYF. The DNA for the CDR3 is TGCGCCAGCAGCCAGGATAGGGAGCCCCCATCTCAAGAGACCCAGTACTTC.

The chain links TRBV4-3 to TRBJ2-1; TRBD2 aligns across 8 bases. The germline CDR1 and CDR2 sequences are LGHNA and YSLEER. This CDR3 spans 18 amino acids. V shed 0 bases and J 3 bases; nucleotides not matched to a gene: 10. The CDR3 sequence is CASSQDPHGRGGYNEQFF. CDR3 nucleotides: TGCGCCAGCAGCCAAGACCCCCATGGTCGGGGGGGCTACAATGAGCAGTTCTTC.

The chain has TRBV20-1 and TRBJ1-5; D is ambiguous. This CDR3 spans 13 amino acids. The germline gives CDR1 DFQATT, CDR2 SNEGSKA (reference sequence). In nucleotides, the CDR3 is TGCAGCGGTGGGTCAGAGGGCAATCAGCCCCAGCATTTT. Encoded protein: CSGGSEGNQPQHF.

To note about this clonotype: Germline and junction disagree at one end, which may indicate a read error. V gene TRBV14 combines with J gene TRBJ2-3; 7 bases match TRBD1. Looked up from germline, CDR1 is SGHDN and CDR2 is FVKESK. CDR3 length: 14 amino acids. This chain's CDR3 is CASSEQGTTDAQYF. The CDR3 DNA is TGTGCCAGCAGTGAACAGGGGACCACAGATGCGCAGTATTTT.

This rearrangement joins TRBV29-1 to TRBJ2-7; the D is unclear. Per the germline V gene, CDR1 is SQVTM and CDR2 is ANQGSEA. This CDR3 has 13 residues. The CDR3 region is CNVRADTYYEQYF. In nucleotides, the CDR3 is TGCAACGTACGGGCAGATACCTACTACGAGCAGTACTTC.

V and J are TRBV7-3 and TRBJ1-4; 7 nucleotides agree with TRBD1. Germline trimming cut 5 bases from V and 1 base from J; bases unmatched to any gene: 4. There are 15 residues in the CDR3. Germline CDR1 is SGHTA and CDR2 is FQGTGA. DNA of the CDR3: TGTGCCAGCAGCCCTTCAGGGGGAACTAATGAAAAACTGTTTTTT. It encodes CASSPSGGTNEKLFF. The variable domain in full, with the rest retrieved from reference TRBV7-3 and TRBJ1-4, is GAGVSQTPSNKVTEKGKYVELRCDPISGHTALYWYRQSLGQGPEFLIYFQGTGAADDSGLPNDRFFAVRPEGSVSTLKIQRTERGDSAVYLCASSPSGGTNEKLFFGSGTQLSVL.

V usage is TRBV6-1 and J usage is TRBJ2-7; possibly TRBD1 or TRBD2 for D (5 bases each). V lost 3 bases, J lost 5 bases, and 17 bases lay in between. CDR1 is MNHNS and CDR2 is SASEGT in the germline V gene. This CDR3 spans 15 amino acids. The CDR3 spells CASSDLGPYSNEQYF. The CDR3 nucleotides read TGTGCCAGCAGTGACCTGGGACCCTATAGTAACGAGCAGTACTTC.

This clonotype was counted between two and nine times. The chain employs TRBV7-2 and TRBJ1-2; 9 bases fit TRBD1. The germline V gene encodes CDR1 SGHTA and CDR2 FQGNSA. Losses at the gene ends were 1 base for V and 7 bases for J; bases not matched to a gene: 4. The CDR3 is 14 residues long. The CDR3 here is CASSLEGQGSGYTF. In DNA form, the CDR3 reads TGTGCCAGCAGCTTAGAAGGACAGGGGTCTGGCTACACCTTC.

V usage is TRBV4-3 and J usage is TRBJ2-2, with 7 bases matching TRBD1. CDR1 and CDR2 (germline): LGHNA, YSLEER. The junction had 8 bases not matched to a gene; V was cut back by 4 bases and J by 3 bases. This CDR3 has 16 amino acids. This CDR3 is CASSREAGGDTGELFF. CDR3 in DNA: TGCGCCAGCAGCCGCGAGGCAGGGGGTGACACCGGGGAGCTGTTTTTT.

This clonotype has just one count. V usage is TRBV4-3 and J usage is TRBJ1-1; 7 bases line up with TRBD1. Germline CDR1 and CDR2: LGHNA and YSLEER. Germline trimming cut 2 bases from V and 4 bases from J; bases unmatched to any gene: 10. The CDR3 consists of 16 residues. This CDR3 is CASSQFTGTDITEAFF. In DNA, the CDR3 is TGCGCCAGCAGCCAATTCACCGGGACAGACATCACTGAAGCTTTCTTT.

The chain carries TRBV9 and TRBJ2-3; tentatively, D is TRBD1 or TRBD2 (5 bases each). Germline V gene data show CDR1 as SGDLS and CDR2 as YYNGEE. The V end lost 0 bases, the J end lost 11 bases, and 19 bases lay between the germline ends. The length of the CDR3 is 15 residues. CDR3 nucleotide sequence: TGTGCCAGCAGCGTAGGCGAAGGGACCTACAATGAGCAGTATTTT. It codes for CASSVGEGTYNEQYF.

This clonotype has a single count. The chain carries TRBV10-3 and TRBJ1-5, with a weak D call TRBD1 (5 bases). In germline, CDR1 is ENHRY, CDR2 SYGVKD. The ends were cut back, 2 bases at V and 0 bases at J, with 8 bases in the middle. There are 15 residues in the CDR3. Here the CDR3 DNA reads TGTGCCATCAGTGAGGACAGCTATAGCAATCAGCCCCAGCATTTT. This translates into CAISEDSYSNQPQHF.

The chain joins TRBV5-6 to TRBJ2-5; the D call may be TRBD1 or TRBD2 (5 bases each). The J call may be incorrect, as the DNA end agrees better with TRBJ2-7. The CDR3 runs to 13 residues. CDR1 and CDR2 from the germline V gene are SGHDT and YYEEEE. CDR3 nucleotides: TGTGCCAGCAGCTTGGATCGGGGACCCGAGCAGTACTTC. Translated, it gives CASSLDRGPEQYF.

This clonotype appeared a few times. The chain employs TRBV7-2 and TRBJ1-5, with TRBD1 matching over 7 bases. The CDR3 has 15 residues. V dropped 5 bases and J dropped 6; count of bases not matched to a gene: 10. Germline CDR1 is SGHTA and CDR2 is FQGNSA. CDR3 protein: CASSRNRGEGQPQHF. CDR3 bases: TGTGCCAGCAGCCGAAACAGGGGTGAAGGTCAGCCCCAGCATTTT.

The chain combines TRBV10-3 with TRBJ1-5; maybe TRBD1 (6 bases). CDR3 size: 13 residues. V lost 6 bases and J 6 bases, leaving 12 bases between the germline ends. Germline V gene sequence: CDR1 ENHRY, CDR2 SYGVKD. The CDR3 DNA sequence: TGTGCCATCAGCTTACAGGGTTCTCAGCCCCAGCATTTT. Its translation: CAISLQGSQPQHF.

V and J are TRBV3-1 and TRBJ2-1, with a possible D match to TRBD2 (5 bases). V was cut by 5 bases and J by 3 bases, with 8 bases left in between. Looked up from germline, CDR1 is LGHDT and CDR2 is YNNKEL (reference sequence). The CDR3 covers 13 residues. The CDR3 reads CASSSDFYNEQFF. CDR3 DNA: TGTGCCAGCAGCTCGGACTTCTACAATGAGCAGTTCTTC.

This clonotype was counted between two and nine times. The V call is TRBV7-8, the J call TRBJ2-1; D might be TRBD2 (5 bases). Germline V gene sequence: CDR1 SGHVS, CDR2 FQNEAQ. The CDR3 sequence is 16 residues long. The germline V and J ends were trimmed by 2 bases and 1 base, with 12 bases remaining between them. In DNA, the CDR3 is TGTGCCAGCAGCTTAACGAGGACTCCATCCTACAATGAGCAGTTCTTC. Its translation: CASSLTRTPSYNEQFF.

V is TRBV7-6 and J is TRBJ2-5, with unresolved D. The CDR3 consists of 12 residues. Trimming took 4 bases from V and 5 from J, leaving 8 bases between them. CDR1 is SGHVS, CDR2 FNYEAQ, per germline. The CDR3 reads CASSWSWETQYF. The CDR3 DNA follows: TGTGCCAGCAGCTGGTCCTGGGAGACCCAGTACTTC.